This T cell receptor (beta chain) was captured by sequencing in a study of regulatory T cells in long-lasting Graves disease (TCRdb year 2021). Regarding the complete study: Patients with newly diagnosed Graves' disease had been on antithyroid drugs for under 3 months. The study was conducted in China and was registered as a clinical trial. Patients with persistent Graves' disease were compared with patients with newly diagnosed Graves' disease using TCR sequencing and RNA sequencing of peripheral blood. TCR sequencing covered some 13 persistent and some 20 newly diagnosed Graves' disease patients, about 35 samples in total.

Overall study outcomes, separate from this receptor: Sequencing and analysis were restricted to the TCR beta chain. The small sample size was acknowledged by the authors as a limitation that may reduce accuracy. Patients with persistent disease shared more public clonotypes (roughly 2,900) than newly diagnosed patients did (more than 900). TRBV28, TRBJ1-2 and TRBJ2-5 were preferentially used in persistent disease, while TRBV20-1 and TRBJ2-1 were favored in newly diagnosed disease. Lower TCR Shannon entropy and fewer highly expanded clones were observed in persistent Graves' disease patients than in newly diagnosed patients, which suggested clonal expansion. Peripheral blood alone was examined, since thyroid tissue, which constituted the primary lesion, could not be accessed.

What the time point label conveys for this sample: newly diagnosed GD, antithyroid drugs for less than 3 months. RNA was extracted from PBMCs in TRIzol for both TCR sequencing and RNA sequencing. The diagnosis of Graves' disease followed American Thyroid Association guidelines. The patients came from an endocrinology department in Xi'an, China. Each patient gave 7.5 to 10 milliliters of peripheral blood, collected in an EDTA anticoagulant tube. Ficoll Paque Plus density gradient separation was used to isolate PBMCs, and no further T cell sorting was done. An Agilent 2100 Bioanalyzer and agarose gel were used to check RNA quality, while a NanoDrop 2000 measured RNA concentration. At the junction V is shortened by 1 base and J by 0 bases, with 10 bases in between. The germline V gene (reference sequence) specifies DFQATT as CDR1 and SNEGSKA as CDR2. The CDR3, from cysteine to phenylalanine, totals 14 residues. The entry retains the CDR3 DNA only, 42 bases that are in frame from base 1.

Library generation was performed with multiplex PCR. The listed sequencing device is Illumina HiSeq 4000. TCR beta libraries were built with iRepertoire HTBI primers and Arm-PCR amplification of CDR3 regions. PCR products were gel purified before sequencing. Per the authors' processing: Gene usage analysis of CDR3 amino acid clonotypes relied on the roughly 67 TRBV and 14 TRBJ segments identified across samples. COPE and FqMerger were used to merge filtered high-quality paired reads into contigs. BLAST was used to align contigs to IMGT TRBV, TRBD and TRBJ reference genes, and CDR3 was defined according to IMGT. Any clonotype with a frequency above 0.1% was classified as a highly expanded clone. Shannon entropy served as the measure of repertoire diversity, while the Gini coefficient captured V-J evenness. A clonotype was considered public if more than one individual shared it. Using fastp at Q25 and MiXCR, TCRdb reprocessed the public reads and kept productive beta chains. Each CDR3 protein appears once, grouped with its most common genes and DNA. These V and J calls originate from TCRdb's pipeline instead of the authors' own analysis. This sample comprises 550,000 or so distinct CDR3 sequences, 12% of them detected only once. Approximately 9% of the sample goes to the ten largest clones.

This clonotype was seen repeatedly, ten times or more. It has no known antigen specificity. No much larger clone exists at a distance of one base, and base qualities are not known. The same sample was also studied in work on T cells in Graves' hyperthyroidism and ophthalmopathy. As noted in the second study: Stable Graves' hyperthyroidism was defined as no progression to ophthalmopathy during 18 months of follow-up. The hyperthyroidism patients were between 18 and 65 years old and newly diagnosed, with a disease duration of less than 2 months. Patients with uncontrolled infections, other autoimmune diseases, pregnancy or lactation were excluded. Diagnoses were based on clinical symptoms, serum thyroxine and TRAb, thyroid ultrasound and orbital computed tomography. For the first round of RT-PCR on the TCR CDR3, the HTBI primer set was used together with the Qiagen OneStep RT-PCR kit. Most expanded thyroid clonotypes (frequency above 0.001) were also found in blood, which suggests that blood repertoires may mirror thyroid immune responses. In cross-validation, a model built on a 13 V-J signature told ophthalmopathy apart from stable hyperthyroidism with approximately 90% sensitivity and approximately 81% specificity, and in testing the same model reached 80%/75%. In validation, progression to ophthalmopathy was predicted by the model with about 70% sensitivity and under 85% specificity, a median of around 6.5 months before onset. To identify TCR V-J signatures that set the groups apart, the researchers used a discovery cohort of about a hundred patients, made up of roughly 45 with Graves' ophthalmopathy and about 60 with stable Graves' hyperthyroidism. Whether ophthalmopathy could be predicted prospectively was tested in an independent validation cohort made up of fewer than 20 hyperthyroidism patients plus 17 patients who later progressed to ophthalmopathy. The approximately 100 discovery patients were randomly divided into training and test sets at a 7:3 ratio. Thyroid tissue and blood T-cell repertoires from more than 5 Graves' hyperthyroidism patients were also compared in the study. After sampling, hyperthyroidism patients received methimazole starting at 30 mg daily, and ophthalmopathy patients received high-dose intravenous methylprednisolone. A second multiplex PCR round built the libraries, followed by size selection and purification. Sequencing of the libraries was done on an Illumina HiSeq2000 using paired-end 100 bp reads. SOAPnuke was used to process the raw data, with reads discarded if the reads contained adapters or uncalled bases, had a mean Phred below 15, or lacked an exact constant-primer or identifier match. COPE v1.2.5 was used to merge high-quality paired reads, and clonotypes were defined as unique nucleotide sequences. Clonotypes were aligned to IMGT TRBV, TRBD and TRBJ reference segments using MiTCR v1.1. Analysis was restricted to V-J combinations with a frequency above 0.0001, which covered 99.2% of repertoires. The TCS score was defined as the ratio of F50 (clonal expansion) to E x V (chaos), calculated using BLOSUM62-based TCRdist between CDR3 peptides within each V-J. Welch's t-statistics and random forest reduced several hundred V-J features to 13, which were used in a naive Bayes classifier (R e1071). No statistical method was used to set the sample size in advance, and investigators knew the group allocation. The paper describes TCR Vbeta CDR3 sequencing of 120 to 150 peripheral blood samples, made up of around 41 ophthalmopathy patients, 70 to 80 hyperthyroidism patients and 17 progressor patients.

The sequence links TRBV20-1 to TRBJ2-7, with the D gene too uncertain to name. This TCR derives from a young woman with Graves disease. Donor details come from another sample of the same person, matched by shared clones. The starting material was peripheral blood mononuclear cells (PBMCs), obtained at new diagnosis, from a patient treated with antithyroid drugs. The CDR3 region: CSARATVSSYEQYF. The sequence in DNA is TGCAGTGCTAGAGCGACGGTTAGCTCCTACGAGCAGTACTTC.